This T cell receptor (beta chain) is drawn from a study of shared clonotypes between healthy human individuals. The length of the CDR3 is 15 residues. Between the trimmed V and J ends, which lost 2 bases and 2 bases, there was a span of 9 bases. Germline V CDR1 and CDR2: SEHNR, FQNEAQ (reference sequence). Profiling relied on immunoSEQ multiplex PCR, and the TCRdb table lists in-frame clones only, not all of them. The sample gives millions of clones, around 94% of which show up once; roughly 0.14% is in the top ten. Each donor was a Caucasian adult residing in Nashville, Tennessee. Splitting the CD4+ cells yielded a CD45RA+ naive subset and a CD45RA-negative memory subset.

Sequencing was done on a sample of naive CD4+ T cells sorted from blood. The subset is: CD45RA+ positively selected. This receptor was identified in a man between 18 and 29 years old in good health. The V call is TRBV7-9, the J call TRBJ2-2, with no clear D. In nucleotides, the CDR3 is TGTGCCAGCAGCTTATATCAAGATAACACCGGGGAGCTGTTTTTT. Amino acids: CASSLYQDNTGELFF.